This is a list of T cell receptor beta chains from one sample in a study of CD8 T cells in ankylosing spondylitis. TCRdb itself ran the 5' RACE reads through MiXCR, one entry per CDR3 protein. The sample lists 150,000 to 200,000 distinct CDR3 sequences, around a sixth occurring once. Input material: blood, either unsorted or a sorted T cell fraction (not recorded which). These receptors came from a male donor aged 5-29 years with ankylosing spondylitis or in good health (not recorded which). The CDR3 runs from the conserved cysteine through the conserved F or W. Each record gives: V gene, D gene, clone size, J gene, CDR3 DNA, CDR3 protein. The D gene is left open where the match is weak. Size tells how often a clone was seen (once, few, many) or the class of an expanded clone, and some rows leave it out.

>TRBV6-5|-|many|TRBJ2-1
TGTGCCAGCAGCAAACCCTATCGGTCCAACCGGGATGAGCAGTTCTTC
CASSKPYRSNRDEQFF
>TRBV7-2|-|many|TRBJ2-1
TGTGCCAGCAGCGTTAGGGGGGAGCAGTTCTTC
CASSVRGEQFF
>TRBV4-3|-|many|TRBJ2-3
TGCGCCAGCAGCCGAGAGACTGCCGCAGATACGCAGTATTTT
CASSRETAADTQYF
>TRBV20-1|-|few|TRBJ1-6
TGCAGTGCTAGGGTTACGGTAGAGGGTAATAATTCACCCCTCCACTTT
CSARVTVEGNNSPLHF
>TRBV20-1|TRBD2|few|TRBJ2-7
TGCAGTGCCTACGGGACTAGCGGATTCGCCTACGAGCAGTACTTC
CSAYGTSGFAYEQYF
>TRBV7-9|TRBD2|many|TRBJ2-1
TGTGCCAGCAGCGCCGGGACTAGCGGGAGAGGGTCCTACAATGAGCAGTTCTTC
CASSAGTSGRGSYNEQFF
>TRBV19|-|-|TRBJ2-7
TGTGCCAGTAGTATCGGGCACGAGCAGTACTTC
CASSIGHEQYF
>TRBV14|TRBD2|many|TRBJ2-1
TGTGCCAGCAGCCGTGCACTAGCGAATGAGCAGTTCTTC
CASSRALANEQFF
>TRBV12-3/TRBV12-4|-|many|TRBJ2-5
TGTGCCAGCAGTTTGGGGGAGCAAGAGACCCAGTACTTC
CASSLGEQETQYF
>TRBV5-1|-|many|TRBJ2-3
TGCGCCAGCAGCTTGTATCGGGCGGAGGTCACAGATACGCAGTATTTT
CASSLYRAEVTDTQYF
>TRBV7-9|-|-|TRBJ2-3
TGTGCCAGCAGCCCTCCTCGTGCAGATACGCAGTATTTT
CASSPPRADTQYF
>TRBV7-9|-|many|TRBJ2-7
TGTGCCAGCAGCCCGAGTCGCGAGCAGTACTTC
CASSPSREQYF
>TRBV29-1|TRBD1|-|TRBJ2-7
TGCAGCGTTGATGTGGCAGGGGGTTACGAGCAGTACTTC
CSVDVAGGYEQYF
>TRBV6-1|-|many|TRBJ1-2
TGTGCCAGCAGTGAAGCATGGGGGTACTATGGCTACACCTTC
CASSEAWGYYGYTF
>TRBV4-2|TRBD1|-|TRBJ2-5
TGTGCCAGCAGCCAGTCCATCTCCCTGACAGGGGCGGTAGAGACCCAGTACTTC
CASSQSISLTGAVETQYF
>TRBV28|TRBD1|many|TRBJ2-7
TGTGCCAGCAGTCCAAGGGGGCGCGCCTACGAGCAGTACTTC
CASSPRGRAYEQYF
>TRBV20-1|TRBD2|-|TRBJ2-1
TGCAGTGCTAGAGATTTTAGCGGGAGACTATACAATGAGCAGTTCTTC
CSARDFSGRLYNEQFF
>TRBV9|-|once|TRBJ2-3
TGTGCCAGCAGCGTAGGCGTAACGGACACAGATACGCAGTATTTT
CASSVGVTDTDTQYF
>TRBV7-2|TRBD2|many|TRBJ2-1
TGTGCCAGCAGAACCCCTAGCGGGAAGGGCAATGAGCAGTTCTTC
CASRTPSGKGNEQFF
>TRBV5-1|-|many|TRBJ2-2
TGCGCCAGCAGGGACGGAGACACCGGGGAGCTGTTTTTT
CASRDGDTGELFF
>TRBV5-1|-|-|TRBJ2-1
TGCGCCAGCAGCCCTATCTCTTCCTACAATGAGCAGTTCTTC
CASSPISSYNEQFF
>TRBV15|-|-|TRBJ2-5
TGTGCCACCAGCTCCAGTCAAGAGACCCAGTACTTC
CATSSSQETQYF
>TRBV10-3|TRBD1|many|TRBJ2-5
TGTGCCATCAGCCCCGGGACAGGGGGGAAAGAGACCCAGTACTTC
CAISPGTGGKETQYF
>TRBV6-6|TRBD1|many|TRBJ2-6
TGTGCCAGCAGTGACAGGGGGACCAACGTCCTGACTTTC
CASSDRGTNVLTF
>TRBV5-1|-|many|TRBJ2-7
TGCGCCAGCAGTTTCACACCGGAACCCTACGAGCAGTACTTC
CASSFTPEPYEQYF
>TRBV5-4|-|-|TRBJ2-3
TGTGCCAGCAGCCCGAATTCACTTGGCGGAGGCACAGATACGCAGTATTTT
CASSPNSLGGGTDTQYF
>TRBV7-2|TRBD2|many|TRBJ2-1
TGTGCCAGCAGCTTACGACTAGCGGGAAATGAGCAGTTCTTC
CASSLRLAGNEQFF
>TRBV27|TRBD1|many|TRBJ2-2
TGTGCCAGCAGTCCCAGGGGGCCCCCGGACACCGGGGAGCTGTTTTTT
CASSPRGPPDTGELFF
>TRBV9|-|many|TRBJ2-7
TGTGCCAGCAGCGGAGGGGGGCGGGACTACGAGCAGTACTTC
CASSGGGRDYEQYF
>TRBV4-1|-|many|TRBJ1-2
TGCGCCAGCAGCCAAAGAGGGGACGTTTCCGGCTACACCTTC
CASSQRGDVSGYTF
>TRBV12-3/TRBV12-4|-|many|TRBJ2-1
TGTGCCAGCAGTTCGGGACTCGGCAATGAGCAGTTCTTC
CASSSGLGNEQFF
>TRBV29-1|TRBD1|many|TRBJ2-5
TGCAGCGTCCAGCTCCGGGACAGAGGTGGGGAGACCCAGTACTTC
CSVQLRDRGGETQYF
>TRBV24-1|-|many|TRBJ2-1
TGTGCCACCAGTGATCGCCTCAGCTCTGCGCGTCCATCCAATGAGCAGTTCTTC
CATSDRLSSARPSNEQFF
>TRBV20-1|-|-|TRBJ2-5
TGCAGTGCTAGGGGATTTCAAGAGACCCAGTACTTC
CSARGFQETQYF
>TRBV7-2|TRBD2|many|TRBJ2-3
TGTGCCAGCAGCCCAAAGGGACTAGCGATTGATACGCAGTATTTT
CASSPKGLAIDTQYF
>TRBV7-9|-|many|TRBJ2-5
TGTGCCAGCAGCCCGGGGGCTGCGGAGTACCAAGAGACCCAGTACTTC
CASSPGAAEYQETQYF
>TRBV12-3/TRBV12-4|TRBD2|many|TRBJ2-3
TGTGCCAGCAGTCCCTCCGTCAGCGGGAGACGTGATACGCAGTATTTT
CASSPSVSGRRDTQYF
>TRBV20-1|-|many|TRBJ2-7
TGCAGTGCGGTCGCAGGCCTGGACGAGCAGTACTTC
CSAVAGLDEQYF
>TRBV7-2|TRBD1|once|TRBJ2-7
TGTGCCAGCAGCTTAGAAACAGGGGTATGGAACCACTACGAGCAGTACTTC
CASSLETGVWNHYEQYF
>TRBV5-1|TRBD1|many|TRBJ1-2
TGCGCCAGCAGCTTGGACACTCAGACAGGGAATGGCTACACCTTC
CASSLDTQTGNGYTF
>TRBV4-2|TRBD2|many|TRBJ2-5
TGTGCCAGCAGCCAAGAAGGGACACTAGCGGGAGGGCCGAAAGAGACCCAGTACTTC
CASSQEGTLAGGPKETQYF
>TRBV30|-|-|TRBJ2-4
TGTGCCTGGAAGGGACTAGCCAAAAACATTCAGTACTTC
CAWKGLAKNIQYF
>TRBV20-1|-|-|TRBJ1-4
TGCAGTGCTAGAGATCCCAGGGCTGATGAAAAACTGTTTTTT
CSARDPRADEKLFF
>TRBV20-1|-|many|TRBJ2-7
TGCAGTGCTAGACCGGGGGCAAAATACGAGCAGTACTTC
CSARPGAKYEQYF
>TRBV29-1|TRBD2|many|TRBJ2-1
TGCAGCGTTAAGCGGACTAGCGGGAGGGTCGATGAGCAGTTCTTC
CSVKRTSGRVDEQFF
>TRBV23-1|-|many|TRBJ2-3
TGCGCCAGCAGTCAATCCCGCGGACAGTCTAGCACAGATACGCAGTATTTT
CASSQSRGQSSTDTQYF
>TRBV27|-|many|TRBJ2-5
TGTGCCAGCTGTCCATGGGAGGCCCCAGAGACCCAGTACTTC
CASCPWEAPETQYF